The 12 T cell receptor beta chains below all came from one sample that was sequenced in a study of Ad26.COV2.S vaccination and SARS-CoV-2 variants. Clones were sequenced by immunoSEQ multiplex PCR, and TCRdb holds only the in-frame ones, with some missing. The sample includes roughly 500,000 clones, about 91% of them seen just once. The treatment was: around 19 received Ad26.COV2.S at low or high dose, single or two shots; about 5 received placebo; per-sample allocation not given. Sampling happened 63 days after the first vaccine or placebo injection. The starting material was peripheral blood, obtained in a trial of Ad26.COV2.S vaccine versus placebo. These receptor sequences come from a person between 18 and 59 years old who received the Ad26.COV2.S COVID-19 vaccine or a placebo.

The genes are TRBV9 and TRBJ2-3, with D perhaps TRBD1 (5 bases). The CDR3 has 16 residues. Trimming removed 4 bases at V and 0 bases at J, with 15 bases between. CDR1 is SGDLS, CDR2 YYNGEE, per germline. CDR3 in amino acids: CASSSRTGHSTDTQYF. DNA of the CDR3: TGTGCCAGCAGCTCGCGTACAGGACATAGCACAGATACGCAGTATTTT.

This chain links TRBV28 with TRBJ1-4, with D hard to call. Germline-derived CDR1 and CDR2 are MDHEN and SYDVKM. Trimming shortened V by 4 bases and J by 0 bases, and 3 bases separated the two germline ends. The CDR3 has 13 residues. This chain's CDR3 is CASSSPTNEKLFF. CDR3 in DNA: TGTGCCAGCAGTTCCCCAACTAATGAAAAACTGTTTTTT.

CDR3 bases: TGTGCCAGCAGCCGTACAGGGGCCCAAGATACGCAGTATTTT. It codes for CASSRTGAQDTQYF. This rearrangement joins TRBV7-9 to TRBJ2-3, with TRBD1 matching over 7 bases. Germline V lookup: CDR1 SEHNR, CDR2 FQNEAQ (reference sequence). The junction had 7 bases not matched to a gene; V was cut back by 5 bases and J by 5 bases. The CDR3 covers 14 residues.

The V call is TRBV5-1, the J call TRBJ2-1, with 9 positions matching TRBD1. From germline, CDR1 is SGHRS and CDR2 YFSETQ. CDR3 length: 16 residues. V shed 4 bases, J shed 7 bases, and the junction held 12 bases outside the gene matches. The CDR3 here is CASSLLLTGTGNEQFF. The CDR3 region has the DNA TGCGCCAGCAGCCTCCTTCTGACAGGGACAGGGAATGAGCAGTTCTTC. Supplemented by reference TRBV5-1 and TRBJ2-1, the full variable domain reads KAGVTQTPRYLIKTRGQQVTLSCSPISGHRSVSWYQQTPGQGLQFLFEYFSETQRNKGNFPGRFSGRQFSNSRSEMNVSTLELGDSALYLCASSLLLTGTGNEQFFGPGTRLTVL.

The gene calls are TRBV29-1 and TRBJ1-1; D unresolved. The CDR3 contains 13 residues. Deletions cut 8 bases from V and 1 base from J, with 14 bases between. Looked up from germline, CDR1 is SQVTM and CDR2 is ANQGSEA. DNA for the CDR3: TGCAGCACCAAAACGGGTTGGAACACTGAAGCTTTCTTT. Protein: CSTKTGWNTEAFF.

The V call is TRBV7-9, the J call TRBJ1-1; D perhaps matches TRBD1 (5 bases). This CDR3 region has 14 residues. Germline CDR1 reads SEHNR; CDR2 reads FQNEAQ (reference sequence). Between the trimmed V and J ends, which lost 4 bases and 4 bases, there was a span of 13 bases. CDR3 in amino acids: CASSSGGSSTEAFF. CDR3 in DNA: TGTGCCAGCAGCTCGGGGGGATCGTCCACTGAAGCTTTCTTT.

The V gene is TRBV18, the J gene TRBJ1-1, with D possibly TRBD1 on 5 matching bases. The length of the CDR3 is 15 residues. The ends were cut back, 3 bases at V and 6 bases at J, with 17 bases in the middle. Per germline, CDR1 KGHSH and CDR2 LQKENI. The CDR3 reads CASSPIRDGRAEAFF. Written as DNA, the CDR3 is TGTGCCAGCTCACCCATTCGGGACGGAAGGGCTGAAGCTTTCTTT.

This clone was picked up one time. The chain has TRBV28 and TRBJ2-1; possible D gene TRBD2, 6 bases. Germline-derived CDR1 and CDR2 are MDHEN and SYDVKM. V lost 3 bases and J 4 bases, leaving 13 bases between the germline ends. This CDR3 region has 15 residues. The CDR3 loop reads CASSFSGSGYNEQFF. The CDR3 DNA reads TGTGCCAGCAGTTTCAGCGGTAGCGGATACAATGAGCAGTTCTTC.

The rearrangement joins TRBV28 to TRBJ1-4, with a tentative D call TRBD1 (5 bases). The CDR3 totals 15 residues. CDR1 and CDR2 (germline): MDHEN, SYDVKM. The V and J ends lost 8 bases and 2 bases respectively, with 15 bases between them. The CDR3 loop is CASASGGTTNEKLFF. The CDR3 region has the DNA TGTGCCAGCGCCTCAGGAGGGACCACTAATGAAAAACTGTTTTTT.

CDR3 in DNA: TGTGCCAGCAGCCCGAATTTGAGGGGGTTGGTGAACACTGAAGCTTTCTTT. Protein: CASSPNLRGLVNTEAFF. V and J are TRBV5-6 and TRBJ1-1, with D maybe TRBD1 (6 bases). This CDR3 spans 17 amino acids. Trimming took 4 bases from V and 0 from J, leaving 19 bases between them. Per the germline V gene, CDR1 is SGHDT and CDR2 is YYEEEE.

This chain connects TRBV11-3 to TRBJ2-1, with a possible D match to TRBD2 (6 bases). Germline V CDR1 and CDR2: SGHNT, YENEEA. The CDR3 length is 14 residues. Trimming cost V 4 bases and J 0 bases, with 7 bases left between them. The DNA of the CDR3 is TGTGCCAGCAGCTCCGGGGGCTCCTACAATGAGCAGTTCTTC. This encodes CASSSGGSYNEQFF.

CDR3 sequence (DNA): TGTGCCAGCCCTATACCCAGCGGGAGGAAGAGAGATACGCAGTATTTT. Amino acids: CASPIPSGRKRDTQYF. The chain is built from TRBV27 and TRBJ2-3, with 9 bases lining up with TRBD2. The CDR3 has 16 residues. Per germline, CDR1 MNHEY and CDR2 SMNVEV (reference sequence). With 8 bases clipped from V and 5 bases from J, the junction kept 14 bases outside the gene matches.